The clone carrying this T cell receptor (beta chain) was picked up one time. Its target is not known. The data are from a study of regulatory T cells. Study results and limitations: In CD3G-deficient patients, conventional CD4+ T cells were enriched for hydrophobic CDR3 residues at positions 6 and 7.

Germline CDR1 reads SGHRS; CDR2 reads YFSETQ. The trim removed 6 bases at V and 6 bases at J, leaving 7 bases unmatched. The CDR3 runs 13 residues. Primers: 52 TRBV forward and 13 TRBJ reverse. Assay used: immunoSEQ multiplex PCR; TCRdb lists only in-frame clones, some missing. The sample yields roughly 32,000 clones, approximately 89% seen once. The rearrangement links TRBV5-1 to TRBJ2-3, with 7 bases lining up with TRBD2. Input material: conventional CD4+ T cells sorted from blood. This TCR was sampled from a person aged 18-29 years with CD3G deficiency. CDR3 in DNA: TGCGCCAGCACCCGTAGCGGGTTTGATACGCAGTATTTT. Residues: CASTRSGFDTQYF. The whole variable domain, filled in from reference TRBV5-1 and TRBJ2-3, reads KAGVTQTPRYLIKTRGQQVTLSCSPISGHRSVSWYQQTPGQGLQFLFEYFSETQRNKGNFPGRFSGRQFSNSRSEMNVSTLELGDSALYLCASTRSGFDTQYFGPGTRLTVL.